This T cell receptor beta chain was captured in a study of T cell responses to AZD1222 COVID-19 vaccine. In the study overall: Pooling was applied to second doses at about 4 or about 12 weeks.

Study-wide results and limits: Donor demographics were predominantly white British with a female majority; clonal diversity may be underestimated. Nearly half of spike-specific TCRs reportedly target unmutated variant regions. Dominant at 160-218 and 743-854, vaccine-associated CD4 TCRs also spanned spike.

Regarding this clone: Its target is not known.

V was shortened by 7 bases and J by 7 bases, with 16 bases between the two germline ends. In germline, CDR1 is SEHNR, CDR2 FQNEAQ (reference sequence). CDR3 length equals 14 residues. Assay used: immunoSEQ multiplex PCR; TCRdb lists only in-frame clones, some missing. The table includes 65,000 to 80,000 clones, 75% to 90% detected once. This TCR derives from an adult in good health. The chain combines TRBV7-9 with TRBJ1-4, with D unclear. The sequencing used peripheral blood, collected on day 0 of AZD1222 vaccination. The CDR3 sequence is CASTGDTVGEKLFF. The CDR3 nucleotides read TGTGCCAGCACCGGTGACACCGTAGGTGAAAAACTGTTTTTT.